The 10 T cell receptor beta chains reported below all come from one sample, sequenced in a study of shared clonotypes between healthy human individuals. The data were produced by immunoSEQ multiplex PCR, yet TCRdb's version contains in-frame clones alone and is incomplete. The sample shows around 2.1 million clones, under 95% of them seen only once. CD45RO-negative, CCR7-selected cells formed the naive CD8 fraction, which excluded terminally differentiated effector memory CD45RA+ cells. The sample was naive CD8+ T cells from PBMCs. The receptors shown here come from a man between 18 and 35 years old in good health. Some clones in this sample may be carry-over from other donors' samples.

Comment on this clone: The sample has other DNA sequences that encode this CDR3 too. V is TRBV28 and J is TRBJ2-7, with a weak D call TRBD2 (5 bases). Germline CDR1 and CDR2: MDHEN and SYDVKM. V lost 6 bases and J 4 bases, leaving 13 bases between the germline ends. The CDR3 spans 13 residues. The CDR3 protein is CASRLSGGYEQYF. The CDR3 bases are TGTGCCAGCAGGTTAAGCGGCGGGTACGAGCAGTACTTC.

The chain combines TRBV11-2 with TRBJ2-7; D perhaps matches TRBD2 (6 bases). The CDR3 contains 16 residues. The V and J ends lost 5 bases and 0 bases respectively, with 17 bases between them. The germline V gene encodes CDR1 SGHAT and CDR2 FQNNGV. CDR3 in amino acids: CASSALERVDSYEQYF. CDR3 nucleotides: TGTGCCAGCAGCGCCCTTGAGCGGGTTGACTCCTACGAGCAGTACTTC.

The chain recombines TRBV27 with TRBJ2-2, with TRBD1 identical over 8 bases. Trimming removed 1 base from V and 0 bases from J; junction bases left unmatched: 4. CDR3 length equals 17 residues. Germline V gene lookup returns CDR1 MNHEY and CDR2 SMNVEV (reference sequence). The CDR3 DNA reads TGTGCCAGCAGTTTATACCCAGGGGGCCCGAACACCGGGGAGCTGTTTTTT. As protein: CASSLYPGGPNTGELFF.

A word on this clone: Other DNA sequences in this sample translate to the same CDR3. The rearrangement uses TRBV9 and TRBJ2-1, with 9 bases that match TRBD2. After removal of 2 bases from V and 5 bases from J, the junction contained 2 bases not matched to a gene. CDR1 and CDR2 from the germline V gene are SGDLS and YYNGEE. CDR3 length: 14 amino acids. The CDR3, as DNA: TGTGCCAGCAGCGTGGGCGGGAGGGACAATGAGCAGTTCTTC. This sequence encodes CASSVGGRDNEQFF.

The chain has TRBV27 and TRBJ1-1; TRBD1 might be the D (6 bases). The ends were cut back, 7 bases at V and 1 base at J, with 10 bases in the middle. Germline V CDR1 and CDR2: MNHEY, SMNVEV (reference sequence). The CDR3 runs 13 residues. DNA for the CDR3: TGTGCCAGCATGGACAGCCAGAACACTGAAGCTTTCTTT. Translated: CASMDSQNTEAFF.

The chain employs TRBV5-4 and TRBJ1-5; D not certain. The CDR3 is 15 residues long. In germline, CDR1 is SGHNT, CDR2 YYREEE (reference sequence). The V and J ends lost 1 base and 3 bases respectively, with 11 bases between them. The CDR3 DNA reads as TGTGCCAGCAGCTTGTTCCCAGGCCCCAATCAGCCCCAGCATTTT. Amino acids: CASSLFPGPNQPQHF.

The J gene is TRBJ2-7, the V gene TRBV27; a weak D match, TRBD2 (5 bases). CDR1 is MNHEY, CDR2 SMNVEV, per germline (reference sequence). The CDR3 consists of 14 residues. The V gene lost 6 bases and the J gene lost 2 bases, with 14 bases spanning the gap. CDR3: CASSQAGPTYEQYF. For the CDR3, the DNA is TGTGCCAGCAGCCAGGCGGGTCCGACCTACGAGCAGTACTTC.

The chain combines TRBV28 with TRBJ2-7; D not resolved. Deletions cut 0 bases from V and 5 bases from J, with 5 bases between. The CDR3 contains 12 residues. The germline CDR1 and CDR2 sequences are MDHEN and SYDVKM. The chain's CDR3 is CASSLWTNEQYF. CDR3 DNA: TGTGCCAGCAGTTTATGGACCAACGAGCAGTACTTC. The whole variable domain, filled in from reference TRBV28 and TRBJ2-7, reads DVKVTQSSRYLVKRTGEKVFLECVQDMDHENMFWYRQDPGLGLRLIYFSYDVKMKEKGDIPEGYSVSREKKERFSLILESASTNQTSMYLCASSLWTNEQYFGPGTRLTVT.

The rearrangement uses TRBV11-1 and TRBJ2-7; TRBD1 matches 8 bases. The CDR3 contains 16 residues. V shed 5 bases and J 2 bases; nucleotides not matched to a gene: 11. The V gene's germline CDR1 is SGHAT and CDR2 FQDESV (reference sequence). The chain's CDR3 is CASSDYWTGTTYEQYF. CDR3 bases: TGTGCCAGCAGCGACTACTGGACAGGGACCACCTACGAGCAGTACTTC.

The chain recombines TRBV7-9 with TRBJ2-5; 7 bases line up with TRBD1. V was pared by 4 bases and J by 11 bases, with 4 bases of the junction left unmatched. CDR1 SEHNR and CDR2 FQNEAQ come from the germline V gene (reference sequence). CDR3 length equals 11 residues. Here the CDR3 reads CASSSTGEQYF. The CDR3 DNA follows: TGTGCCAGCAGCTCCACAGGGGAGCAGTACTTC.